This T cell receptor (beta chain) was documented in a study of blood T cell repertoires in COVID-19. Assay used: immunoSEQ multiplex PCR; TCRdb lists only in-frame clones, some missing. The sample has 200,000 to 300,000 clones, roughly 87% seen once. This clonotype was obtained from a human donor in a cohort sampled during active COVID-19. The specimen was peripheral blood.

Here the CDR3 reads CASSPFENIQYF. As DNA, the CDR3 is TGTGCCAGCAGTCCTTTCGAAAACATTCAGTACTTC. V gene TRBV3-1 (or the pseudogene TRBV3-2) combines with J gene TRBJ2-4, with D hard to call. The CDR3 totals 12 residues. Germline V lookup: CDR1 LGHDT, CDR2 YNNKEL (reference sequence). V lost 6 bases and J lost 5, with 8 bases in between.